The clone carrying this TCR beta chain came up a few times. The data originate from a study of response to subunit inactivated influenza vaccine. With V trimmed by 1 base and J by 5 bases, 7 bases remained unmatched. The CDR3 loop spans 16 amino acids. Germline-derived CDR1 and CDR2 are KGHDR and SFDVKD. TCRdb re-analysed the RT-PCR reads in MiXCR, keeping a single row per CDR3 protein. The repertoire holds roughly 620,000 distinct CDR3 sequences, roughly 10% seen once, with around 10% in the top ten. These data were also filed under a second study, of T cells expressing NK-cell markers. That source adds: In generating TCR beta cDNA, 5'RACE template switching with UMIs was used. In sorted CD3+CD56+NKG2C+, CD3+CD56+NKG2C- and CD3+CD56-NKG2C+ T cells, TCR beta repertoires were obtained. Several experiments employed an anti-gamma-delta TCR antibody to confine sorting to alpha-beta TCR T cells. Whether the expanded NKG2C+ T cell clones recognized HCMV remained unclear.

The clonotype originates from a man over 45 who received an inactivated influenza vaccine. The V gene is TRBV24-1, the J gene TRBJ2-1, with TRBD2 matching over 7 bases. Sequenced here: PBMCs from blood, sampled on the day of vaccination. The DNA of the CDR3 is TGTGCCACCAGTGATTTTGCTAGCGGAACCGACAATGAGCAGTTCTTC. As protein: CATSDFASGTDNEQFF.